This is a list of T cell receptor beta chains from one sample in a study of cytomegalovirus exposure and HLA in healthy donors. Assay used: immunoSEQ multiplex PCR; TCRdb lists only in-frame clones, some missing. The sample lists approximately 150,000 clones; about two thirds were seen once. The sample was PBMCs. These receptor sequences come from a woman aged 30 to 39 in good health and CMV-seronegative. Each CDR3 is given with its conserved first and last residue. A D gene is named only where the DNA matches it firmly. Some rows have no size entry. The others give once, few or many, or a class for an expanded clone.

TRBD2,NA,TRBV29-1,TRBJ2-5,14,CSVESGLAGGPQYF,TGCAGCGTTGAATCTGGACTAGCGGGGGGGCCCCAGTACTTC
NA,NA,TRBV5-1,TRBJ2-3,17,CASSPGRSPSPTDTQYF,TGCGCCAGCAGCCCGGGTCGTTCCCCCTCTCCTACAGATACGCAGTATTTT
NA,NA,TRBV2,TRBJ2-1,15,CASSVDLGEYNEQFF,TGTGCCAGCAGTGTCGATCTCGGAGAATACAATGAGCAGTTCTTC
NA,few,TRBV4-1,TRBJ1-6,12,CASSQTPGALHF,TGCGCCAGCAGCCAGACCCCCGGGGCCCTCCACTTT
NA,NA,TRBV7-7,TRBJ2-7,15,CASSLGHSQNYEQYF,TGTGCCAGCAGCTTAGGGCACAGCCAAAACTACGAGCAGTACTTC
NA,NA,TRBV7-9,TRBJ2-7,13,CSSSLGSSYEQYF,TGTTCCAGCAGCTTAGGCAGCTCCTACGAGCAGTACTTC
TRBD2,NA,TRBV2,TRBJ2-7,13,CASSGEGASEQYF,TGTGCCAGCAGTGGGGAGGGAGCGAGCGAGCAGTACTTC
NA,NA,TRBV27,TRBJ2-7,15,CASSLGGAMIYEQYF,TGTGCCAGCAGTTTAGGCGGGGCTATGATCTACGAGCAGTACTTC
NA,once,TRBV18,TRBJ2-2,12,CASSPTSGELFF,TGTGCCAGCTCACCGACTTCGGGGGAGCTGTTTTTT
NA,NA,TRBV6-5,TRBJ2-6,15,CASSPGRGLGNVLTF,TGTGCCAGCAGCCCCGGGAGGGGGCTGGGCAACGTCCTGACTTTC
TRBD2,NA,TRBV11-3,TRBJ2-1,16,CASSPRTSENYNEQFF,TGTGCCAGCAGCCCCCGGACTAGCGAGAACTACAATGAGCAGTTCTTC
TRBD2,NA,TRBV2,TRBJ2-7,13,CASLAGGYYEQYF,TGTGCCAGTCTAGCGGGAGGGTATTACGAGCAGTACTTC
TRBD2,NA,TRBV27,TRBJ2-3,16,CASAGLAGAYTDTQYF,TGTGCCAGCGCGGGACTAGCGGGAGCTTATACAGATACGCAGTATTTT
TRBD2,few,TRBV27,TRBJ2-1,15,CASSSLSGRVNEQFF,TGTGCCAGCAGTTCTCTTAGCGGGAGGGTCAATGAGCAGTTCTTC
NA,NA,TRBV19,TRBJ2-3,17,CASSIGGRGLRTDTQYF,TGTGCCAGTAGTATAGGGGGACGTGGACTACGCACAGATACGCAGTATTTT
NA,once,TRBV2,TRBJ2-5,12,CASSAGGETQYF,TGTGCCAGCAGTGCCGGGGGAGAGACCCAGTACTTC
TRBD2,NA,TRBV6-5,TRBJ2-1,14,CASSLGLAGDSFFF,TGTGCCAGCAGTTTGGGACTAGCGGGAGATTCTTTTTTCTTC
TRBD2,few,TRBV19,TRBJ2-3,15,CASRPSGTSTDTQYF,TGTGCCAGTAGGCCCAGCGGGACTAGCACAGATACGCAGTATTTT
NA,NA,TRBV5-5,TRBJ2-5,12,CASSFGEETQYF,TGTGCCAGCAGCTTCGGGGAAGAGACCCAGTACTTC
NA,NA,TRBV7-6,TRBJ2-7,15,CASSTFRGGSYEQYF,TGTGCCAGCAGCACCTTCAGGGGCGGGAGCTACGAGCAGTACTTC